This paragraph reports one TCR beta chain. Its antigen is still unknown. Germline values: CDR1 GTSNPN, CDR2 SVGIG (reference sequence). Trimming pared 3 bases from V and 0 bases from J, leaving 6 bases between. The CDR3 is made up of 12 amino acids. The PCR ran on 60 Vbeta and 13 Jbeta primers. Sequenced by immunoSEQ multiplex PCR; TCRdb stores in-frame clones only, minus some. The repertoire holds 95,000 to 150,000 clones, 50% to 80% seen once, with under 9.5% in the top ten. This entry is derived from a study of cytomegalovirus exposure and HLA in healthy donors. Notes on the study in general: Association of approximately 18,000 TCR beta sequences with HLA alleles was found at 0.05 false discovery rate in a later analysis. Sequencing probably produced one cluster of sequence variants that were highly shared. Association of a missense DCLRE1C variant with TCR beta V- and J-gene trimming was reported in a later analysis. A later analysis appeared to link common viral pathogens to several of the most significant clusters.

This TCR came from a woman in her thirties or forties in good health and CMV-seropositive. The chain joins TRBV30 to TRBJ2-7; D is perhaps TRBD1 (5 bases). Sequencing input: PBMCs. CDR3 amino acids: CAWRDISYEQYF. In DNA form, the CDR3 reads TGTGCCTGGAGGGACATCTCCTACGAGCAGTACTTC.